The 26 T cell receptor beta chains given below trace back to one sample, sequenced in a study of T cell changes during pregnancy in multiple sclerosis. Profiled with immunoSEQ multiplex PCR; TCRdb holds only in-frame clones, not every one. The sample contains 50,000 to 70,000 clones, roughly 90% of which appear only once. The sample here was peripheral blood, taken in the second trimester of pregnancy. Receptors originate from a female donor with multiple sclerosis, enrolled in a pregnancy study.

This rearrangement joins TRBV10-1 to TRBJ2-7, with TRBD1 as a possible D gene (5 bases). Germline loops: CDR1 WNHNN, CDR2 SYGVQD (reference sequence). This CDR3 is 12 amino acids long. With 0 bases removed from V and 5 bases from J, the gap between germline ends came to 5 bases. CDR3 amino acids: CASSESGDEQYF. In DNA, the CDR3 is TGCGCCAGCAGTGAGTCAGGGGACGAGCAGTACTTC.

The chain uses TRBV6-5 and TRBJ1-1; 11 positions agree with TRBD1. Germline V CDR1 and CDR2: MNHEY, SVGAGI. With 0 bases clipped from V and 4 bases from J, the junction kept 4 bases outside the gene matches. This CDR3 has 16 amino acids. The CDR3: CASSYSTGTGGTEAFF. Written as DNA, the CDR3 is TGTGCCAGCAGTTACTCAACCGGGACAGGGGGCACTGAAGCTTTCTTT.

This clone was picked up one time. This chain connects TRBV6-1 to TRBJ2-1; 9 nucleotides line up with TRBD1. The CDR3 consists of 14 residues. CDR1 MNHNS and CDR2 SASEGT come from the germline V gene. Trimming cost V 3 bases and J 6 bases; bases outside gene matches: 3. CDR3: CASSDWDRANEQFF. CDR3 DNA: TGTGCCAGCAGTGATTGGGACAGGGCCAATGAGCAGTTCTTC.

The V and J genes are TRBV7-9 and TRBJ1-1; 9 nucleotides match TRBD1. The CDR3 contains 16 residues. From germline, CDR1 is SEHNR and CDR2 FQNEAQ (reference sequence). Trimming removed 5 bases from V and 6 bases from J; junction bases left unmatched: 13. This chain's CDR3 is CASSRDTGGRNAEAFF. In DNA, the CDR3 is TGTGCCAGCAGCCGAGATACAGGGGGCCGTAACGCTGAAGCTTTCTTT. Full variable domain (rest looked up from reference TRBV7-9 and TRBJ1-1): DTGVSQNPRHKITKRGQNVTFRCDPISEHNRLYWYRQTLGQGPEFLTYFQNEAQLEKSRLLSDRFSAERPKGSFSTLEIQRTEQGDSAMYLCASSRDTGGRNAEAFFGQGTRLTVV.

This clone has more than one count but fewer than ten. The chain has TRBV7-9 and TRBJ2-7; D ambiguous. Germline CDR1 reads SEHNR; CDR2 reads FQNEAQ (reference sequence). V lost 5 bases to trimming and J lost 0 bases, with 5 bases between them. This CDR3 contains 12 residues. CDR3 nucleotide sequence: TGTGCCAGCAGCACCAGCTCCTACGAGCAGTACTTC. As protein: CASSTSSYEQYF.

V is TRBV18 and J is TRBJ2-7; TRBD1 agrees at 9 bases. This CDR3 spans 15 amino acids. Germline V gene data show CDR1 as KGHSH and CDR2 as LQKENI. V was clipped by 4 bases and J by 4 bases; unmatched bases: 8. The CDR3 loop is CASSLPGQGGYEQYF. The DNA for the CDR3 is TGTGCCAGCTCACTCCCGGGACAGGGTGGTTACGAGCAGTACTTC.

This clone occurred a few times. The chain couples TRBV28 to TRBJ2-2; TRBD2 matches at 7 bases. The ends lost 9 bases at V and 2 bases at J; junction bases unmatched: 12. Germline loops: CDR1 MDHEN, CDR2 SYDVKM. The CDR3 consists of 16 residues. As DNA, the CDR3 is TGTGCCAGTCTGGACACCACTAGCGCTAACACCGGGGAGCTGTTTTTT. Protein product: CASLDTTSANTGELFF.

The V call is TRBV7-2, the J call TRBJ2-6, with a possible D match to TRBD2 (6 bases). V was pared by 5 bases and J by 2 bases, with 10 bases between. The length of the CDR3 is 15 residues. In germline, CDR1 is SGHTA, CDR2 FQGNSA. The CDR3 reads CASSQTRAGANVLTF. CDR3 DNA sequence: TGTGCCAGCAGCCAGACTAGGGCTGGGGCCAACGTCCTGACTTTC.

The CDR3 DNA sequence: TGTGCCAGCAGCGCGGAGGGACAGGGGGGCGAGCAGTACTTC. This gives the protein CASSAEGQGGEQYF. This rearrangement joins TRBV9 to TRBJ2-7; 11 nucleotides agree with TRBD1. Per germline, CDR1 SGDLS and CDR2 YYNGEE. V was clipped by 3 bases and J by 6 bases; unmatched bases: 5. The CDR3 contains 14 residues.

The V and J genes are TRBV11-3 and TRBJ2-2; the D is unclear. This CDR3 has 13 amino acids. Germline V gene lookup returns CDR1 SGHNT and CDR2 YENEEA. Trimming shortened V by 1 base and J by 6 bases, and 6 bases separated the two germline ends. The chain's CDR3 is CASSLVGAGELFF. In DNA, the CDR3 is TGTGCCAGCAGCTTAGTGGGCGCCGGGGAGCTGTTTTTT.

This chain's CDR3 is CASSVDSSSGNTIYF. DNA for the CDR3: TGTGCCAGCAGCGTCGATTCCAGCTCTGGAAACACCATATATTTT. This chain connects TRBV9 to TRBJ1-3; D remains ambiguous. Germline V lookup: CDR1 SGDLS, CDR2 YYNGEE. The V gene lost 2 bases and the J gene lost 0 bases, with 9 bases spanning the gap. The CDR3 contains 15 residues.

The V gene is TRBV6-1, the J gene TRBJ2-2, with a tentative D call TRBD2 (5 bases). The CDR3 covers 16 residues. The germline V gene has CDR1 MNHNS and CDR2 SASEGT. Trimming removed 2 bases at V and 0 bases at J, with 10 bases between. DNA of the CDR3: TGTGCCAGCAGTGAACAGGCGGGCGCGAACACCGGGGAGCTGTTTTTT. It specifies CASSEQAGANTGELFF.

This clone was seen just once. The chain employs TRBV6-1 and TRBJ2-4; TRBD2 matches at 8 bases. In germline, CDR1 is MNHNS, CDR2 SASEGT. V trimming: 6 bases; J trimming: 6 bases; junction bases outside the gene matches: 1. The CDR3 spans 12 residues. As DNA, the CDR3 is TGTGCCAGCAGGAGCGGGAGAAACATTCAGTACTTC. Amino acids: CASRSGRNIQYF.

Of note for this clone: Germline and junction disagree at one end, which may indicate a read error. The rearrangement links TRBV19 to TRBJ1-4, with TRBD1 as a possible D gene (6 bases). The CDR3 covers 14 residues. The V gene's germline CDR1 is LNHDA and CDR2 SQIVND (reference sequence). Here the CDR3 reads CASSRGDANEKLFF. Written as DNA, the CDR3 is TGTGCCAGCAGTAGGGGGGATGCTAATGAAAAACTGTTTTTT.

This rearrangement joins TRBV5-1 to TRBJ2-5; TRBD1 aligns across 7 bases. The length of the CDR3 is 14 residues. Germline CDR1 reads SGHRS; CDR2 reads YFSETQ. Unmatched junction bases numbered 5, after V lost 4 bases and J lost 2 bases. CDR3 coding DNA: TGCGCCAGCAGCAGGGGACAGTCACAAGAGACCCAGTACTTC. This gives the protein CASSRGQSQETQYF.

This sequence joins TRBV6-1 and TRBJ2-5, with 8 bases that match TRBD2. The trim removed 3 bases at V and 4 bases at J, leaving 10 bases unmatched. CDR3 length equals 16 residues. Germline CDR1 reads MNHNS; CDR2 reads SASEGT. CDR3 protein: CASSETSGRGGETQYF. The CDR3 DNA sequence: TGTGCCAGCAGTGAGACCAGCGGGAGAGGTGGAGAGACCCAGTACTTC.

J is TRBJ2-7 and V is TRBV4-3; the match to TRBD1 covers 9 bases. After removal of 2 bases from V and 6 bases from J, the junction contained 8 bases not matched to a gene. The germline V gene encodes CDR1 LGHNA and CDR2 YSLEER. This CDR3 has 15 amino acids. The CDR3 spells CASSQPGQGRSEQYF. The CDR3 region has the DNA TGCGCCAGCAGCCAACCGGGACAGGGAAGGAGCGAGCAGTACTTC.

The chain joins TRBV28 to TRBJ1-1; possible D gene TRBD1, 6 bases. There are 11 residues in the CDR3. V was pared by 11 bases and J by 3 bases, with 10 bases between. In germline, CDR1 is MDHEN, CDR2 SYDVKM. The CDR3 loop is CAGGGYTEAFF. CDR3 nucleotides: TGTGCCGGGGGGGGCTACACTGAAGCTTTCTTT.

The chain joins TRBV30 to TRBJ1-1; D is possibly TRBD1 (6 bases). Trimming stripped 0 bases from V and 1 base from J, with 12 bases between. This CDR3 spans 15 amino acids. The germline CDR1 and CDR2 sequences are GTSNPN and SVGIG (reference sequence). For the CDR3, the DNA is TGTGCCTGGAGTGTAAGACAGGCGGGGAACACTGAAGCTTTCTTT. Its translation: CAWSVRQAGNTEAFF.

The rearrangement links TRBV27 to TRBJ2-1; unclear D gene. V lost 2 bases, J lost 1 base, and 9 bases lay in between. Germline loops: CDR1 MNHEY, CDR2 SMNVEV (reference sequence). The CDR3 contains 15 residues. CDR3 amino acids: CASSLISASYNEQFF. The CDR3 nucleotides are TGTGCCAGCAGTTTAATCAGCGCTTCCTACAATGAGCAGTTCTTC.

The count of this clone is one. The chain recombines TRBV4-3 with TRBJ2-5; perhaps TRBD2 as D (7 bases). CDR3 length equals 18 residues. Germline-derived CDR1 and CDR2 are LGHNA and YSLEER. Trimming took 8 bases from V and 1 from J, leaving 26 bases between them. The CDR3 sequence is CASSPRLAEPGAQETQYF. For the CDR3, the DNA is TGCGCCAGCTCTCCAAGGCTAGCGGAACCAGGGGCCCAAGAGACCCAGTACTTC.

This chain joins TRBV6-5 and TRBJ2-5; no clear D. The CDR3 totals 11 residues. The V gene's germline CDR1 is MNHEY and CDR2 SVGAGI. V was trimmed by 5 bases and J by 6 bases, leaving 7 bases between them. The CDR3: CASSERKTQYF. For the CDR3, the DNA is TGTGCCAGCAGTGAGCGTAAGACCCAGTACTTC.

The CDR3 nucleotides are TGTGCCACCAGCGGTCCAGCGGGCCACCCGTACGAGCAGTACTTC. Encoded protein: CATSGPAGHPYEQYF. The rearrangement joins TRBV15 to TRBJ2-7, with D maybe TRBD2 (6 bases). Germline loops: CDR1 LNHNV, CDR2 YYDKDF (reference sequence). The ends were cut back, 5 bases at V and 4 bases at J, with 18 bases in the middle. The CDR3 totals 15 residues.

This chain joins TRBV27 and TRBJ2-7; D is perhaps TRBD2 (6 bases). CDR1 is MNHEY, CDR2 SMNVEV, per germline (reference sequence). The CDR3 loop spans 14 amino acids. The ends were cut back, 5 bases at V and 3 bases at J, with 14 bases in the middle. The CDR3 protein is CASSTRGGHYEQYF. CDR3 bases: TGTGCCAGCAGTACGCGGGGAGGACACTACGAGCAGTACTTC.

The genes are TRBV19 and TRBJ2-1, with 8 nucleotides matching TRBD2. In germline, CDR1 is LNHDA, CDR2 SQIVND (reference sequence). The CDR3 is 15 residues long. V lost 3 bases and J lost 6; bases outside the gene matches: 7. CDR3 sequence: CASSIQRTSRNEQFF. The CDR3 DNA sequence: TGTGCCAGTAGTATTCAGAGGACTAGCCGCAATGAGCAGTTCTTC.

The V call is TRBV4-1, the J call TRBJ2-1; 13 nucleotides line up with TRBD2. With 3 bases clipped from V and 3 bases from J, the junction kept 5 bases outside the gene matches. The CDR3 totals 17 residues. Germline V CDR1 and CDR2: MGHRA, YSYEKL. CDR3 in amino acids: CASSHWTSGSDYNEQFF. The CDR3 DNA reads as TGCGCCAGCAGCCATTGGACTAGCGGGAGCGACTACAATGAGCAGTTCTTC.